The 23 T cell receptor beta chains reported below all come from one sample, sequenced in a study of control samples from healthy donors and cancer patients. Libraries were prepared by immunoSEQ multiplex PCR; TCRdb keeps only in-frame clonotypes and omits some of them. This table has around 13,000 clones, roughly 71% appearing once. Sequencing was carried out using formalin-fixed, paraffin-embedded tissue. Receptor source: a male donor with melanoma.

The chain carries TRBV28 and TRBJ2-3; D perhaps matches TRBD1 (5 bases). The germline gives CDR1 MDHEN, CDR2 SYDVKM. This CDR3 comprises 16 residues. V was trimmed by 1 base and J by 0 bases, leaving 11 bases between them. The CDR3 sequence: CASSLFPGSSTDTQYF. CDR3 DNA: TGTGCCAGCAGTTTATTCCCAGGGTCTAGCACAGATACGCAGTATTTT. Complete variable domain (other parts from reference TRBV28 and TRBJ2-3): DVKVTQSSRYLVKRTGEKVFLECVQDMDHENMFWYRQDPGLGLRLIYFSYDVKMKEKGDIPEGYSVSREKKERFSLILESASTNQTSMYLCASSLFPGSSTDTQYFGPGTRLTVL.

V gene TRBV30 combines with J gene TRBJ2-7; TRBD1 aligns across 7 bases. The CDR3 consists of 15 residues. The J segment lost 1 base and the V segment lost 2 bases, leaving 8 bases of the junction unmatched. Germline CDR1 is GTSNPN and CDR2 is SVGIG (reference sequence). CDR3 in DNA: TGTGCCTGGAGTCCCAAGACAGGGCGGTCCTACGAGCAGTACTTC. Its translation is CAWSPKTGRSYEQYF.

This rearrangement joins TRBV6-5 to TRBJ1-2, with 7 bases that match TRBD1. CDR3 size: 14 residues. V shed 7 bases and J 3 bases; nucleotides not matched to a gene: 8. The germline V gene encodes CDR1 MNHEY and CDR2 SVGAGI. The CDR3 here is CASTPSDRDYGYTF. CDR3 nucleotide sequence: TGTGCCAGCACCCCCTCCGACAGGGACTATGGCTACACCTTC.

The gene calls are TRBV28 and TRBJ2-5; TRBD2 matches at 10 bases. Unmatched junction bases numbered 6, after V lost 2 bases and J lost 6 bases. The CDR3 is made up of 15 amino acids. Germline CDR1 is MDHEN and CDR2 is SYDVKM. The CDR3 sequence is CASSLSLAGVKTQYF. For the CDR3, the DNA is TGTGCCAGCAGTTTAAGTCTAGCGGGGGTAAAGACCCAGTACTTC.

This clone is deemed large. The chain joins TRBV18 to TRBJ2-7; possible D gene TRBD1, 6 bases. Germline CDR1 is KGHSH and CDR2 is LQKENI. CDR3 length equals 14 residues. With 6 bases removed from V and 2 bases from J, the gap between germline ends came to 14 bases. As DNA, the CDR3 is TGTGCCAGCTCGATATGGACAGACACCTACGAGCAGTACTTC. Protein product: CASSIWTDTYEQYF.

The sample holds a few counts of this clone. The V call is TRBV7-6, the J call TRBJ1-4; perhaps TRBD1 as D (6 bases). V was shortened by 5 bases and J by 6 bases, with 16 bases between the two germline ends. The CDR3 loop spans 15 amino acids. The germline V gene has CDR1 SGHVS and CDR2 FNYEAQ. CDR3 in amino acids: CASSGRGDGYEKLFF. CDR3 DNA: TGTGCCAGCAGCGGCAGGGGAGATGGTTATGAAAAACTGTTTTTT.

This rearrangement joins TRBV14 to TRBJ1-1; D is uncertain. This CDR3 has 13 residues. Trimming took off 1 base at V and 4 bases at J, with 7 bases between the two ends. CDR1 and CDR2 from the germline V gene are SGHDN and FVKESK. CDR3 in amino acids: CASSQAEGTEAFF. The CDR3 nucleotides are TGTGCCAGCAGCCAAGCTGAGGGCACTGAAGCTTTCTTT.

CDR3 sequence: CASSFNRMDGYTF. For the CDR3, the DNA is TGTGCCAGCAGTTTTAACAGGATGGATGGCTACACCTTC. The genes are TRBV27 and TRBJ1-2; tentative D call: TRBD1 (5 bases). Trimming removed 3 bases at V and 6 bases at J, with 11 bases between. Germline V gene data show CDR1 as MNHEY and CDR2 as SMNVEV (reference sequence). The CDR3 totals 13 residues.

About this clone itself: This CDR3 is also generated by other DNA sequences in the sample. This chain joins TRBV27 and TRBJ1-5, with no clear D. Germline values: CDR1 MNHEY, CDR2 SMNVEV (reference sequence). V lost 11 bases and J 6 bases, leaving 17 bases between the germline ends. This CDR3 comprises 13 residues. The CDR3 loop reads CAASSEEGQPQHF. CDR3 sequence (DNA): TGTGCCGCAAGTTCCGAAGAGGGTCAGCCCCAGCATTTT.

The chain combines TRBV5-1 with TRBJ2-1, with 12 bases aligning to TRBD1. The V segment lost 2 bases and the J segment 8 bases; nucleotides outside the gene matches: 5. Germline V gene data show CDR1 as SGHRS and CDR2 as YFSETQ. There are 15 residues in the CDR3. The CDR3, as DNA: TGCGCCAGCAGCTTCGGGACAGGGGGCAGGGATGAGCAGTTCTTC. This codes for CASSFGTGGRDEQFF.

This chain connects TRBV5-1 to TRBJ1-2, with a weak D call TRBD1 (6 bases). Trimming cost V 4 bases and J 1 base, with 11 bases left between them. The CDR3 loop spans 14 amino acids. Germline V gene sequence: CDR1 SGHRS, CDR2 YFSETQ. The CDR3 spells CASSIGQSNYGYTF. CDR3 nucleotide sequence: TGCGCCAGCAGCATTGGACAGAGTAACTATGGCTACACCTTC.

This chain uses TRBV30 with TRBJ2-1; TRBD2 matches 13 bases. The V gene's germline CDR1 is GTSNPN and CDR2 SVGIG (reference sequence). The length of the CDR3 is 14 residues. V dropped 5 bases and J dropped 4; count of bases not matched to a gene: 2. The CDR3 loop is CAWATSGGYNEQFF. CDR3 sequence (DNA): TGTGCCTGGGCGACTAGCGGGGGGTACAATGAGCAGTTCTTC.

V and J are TRBV9 and TRBJ2-7; D gene uncertain. There are 14 residues in the CDR3. The germline gives CDR1 SGDLS, CDR2 YYNGEE. V was shortened by 4 bases and J by 3 bases, with 14 bases between the two germline ends. CDR3 nucleotide sequence: TGTGCCAGCAGCCCCGCGGCGAACGTCTACGAGCAGTACTTC. Protein sequence: CASSPAANVYEQYF.

The V gene is TRBV9, the J gene TRBJ2-3, with 7 nucleotides matching TRBD1. Germline values: CDR1 SGDLS, CDR2 YYNGEE. The CDR3 contains 18 residues. Trimming cost V 5 bases and J 1 base; bases outside gene matches: 16. The CDR3 region has the DNA TGTGCCAGCAGTTTAACAGGGGCCCGATCTTCGGGCACAGATACGCAGTATTTT. It is translated as CASSLTGARSSGTDTQYF.

This rearrangement joins TRBV14 to TRBJ1-5; D uncertain. This CDR3 spans 13 amino acids. Trimming pared 1 base from V and 4 bases from J, leaving 5 bases between. CDR1 is SGHDN and CDR2 is FVKESK in the germline V gene. The CDR3 spells CASSQATNQPQHF. The CDR3, as DNA: TGTGCCAGCAGCCAAGCGACGAATCAGCCCCAGCATTTT.

This clone was seen a few times. In DNA, the CDR3 is TGTGCCAGCAGCACACGGACCGCCGTGATGAACACTGAAGCTTTCTTT. The encoded protein is CASSTRTAVMNTEAFF. The chain recombines TRBV14 with TRBJ1-1; D ambiguous. V was pared by 5 bases and J by 0 bases, with 16 bases between. Germline V gene lookup returns CDR1 SGHDN and CDR2 FVKESK. The CDR3 contains 16 residues.

The V call is TRBV2, the J call TRBJ1-4; tentative D call: TRBD1 (6 bases). The CDR3 length is 12 residues. Per germline, CDR1 SNHLY and CDR2 FYNNEI. V was trimmed by 10 bases and J by 3 bases, leaving 9 bases between them. CDR3 DNA sequence: TGTGCCAACAACAGGGCTAATGAAAAACTGTTTTTT. Its translation is CANNRANEKLFF.

The V call is TRBV11-2, the J call TRBJ2-1, with 12 bases matching TRBD2. This CDR3 is built from 18 residues. From germline, CDR1 is SGHAT and CDR2 FQNNGV. With 2 bases clipped from V and 1 base from J, the junction kept 6 bases outside the gene matches. DNA for the CDR3: TGTGCCAGCAGCTTACAGGCACTAGCGGGGGGTTCCTACAATGAGCAGTTCTTC. This encodes CASSLQALAGGSYNEQFF.

The genes are TRBV6-5 and TRBJ1-2; no clear D gene. Germline assignment: CDR1 MNHEY and CDR2 SVGAGI. The CDR3 sequence is 14 residues long. The V end was cut by 3 bases, the J end by 0 bases, with 8 bases between. The CDR3 sequence: CASSYRSTNYGYTF. In DNA form, the CDR3 reads TGTGCCAGCAGTTATAGGAGTACTAACTATGGCTACACCTTC.

A remark on this clone: This sample includes further DNA sequences coding for the same CDR3. The chain combines TRBV28 with TRBJ1-2; 7 bases are a match to TRBD1. Germline-derived CDR1 and CDR2 are MDHEN and SYDVKM. V lost 7 bases, J lost 5 bases, and 4 bases stayed unmatched. This CDR3 contains 12 residues. The CDR3 sequence is CASTGTVYGYTF. The CDR3 nucleotides are TGTGCCAGCACTGGGACAGTTTATGGCTACACCTTC.

This sequence joins TRBV6-5 and TRBJ1-2; D is perhaps TRBD1 (6 bases). V shed 6 bases and J shed 4 bases, with 9 bases lying between them. Germline values: CDR1 MNHEY, CDR2 SVGAGI. The CDR3 runs to 12 residues. The CDR3 loop reads CASSGQSYGYTF. CDR3 sequence (DNA): TGTGCCAGCAGCGGACAGTCCTATGGCTACACCTTC.

This sequence joins TRBV7-3 and TRBJ2-1, with 7 bases that match TRBD1. J was trimmed by 4 bases and V by 2 bases; bases with no gene match: 5. This CDR3 spans 15 amino acids. The germline V gene has CDR1 SGHTA and CDR2 FQGTGA. CDR3 nucleotides: TGTGCCAGCAGCTTACAGGGGGAACATTACAATGAGCAGTTCTTC. Its protein product is CASSLQGEHYNEQFF.

The chain uses TRBV12-3 or TRBV12-4 and TRBJ1-3; D may be TRBD1 (5 bases). The CDR3 sequence is 13 residues long. The V and J ends lost 7 bases and 4 bases respectively, with 11 bases between them. This CDR3 reads CASTREGGNTIYF. The CDR3 DNA reads TGTGCCAGCACCCGCGAGGGGGGAAACACCATATATTTT.